These 14 T cell receptor beta chains share one sample of origin, sequenced in a study of cytomegalovirus exposure and HLA in healthy donors. The PCR used 60 Vbeta and 13 Jbeta primers. Only in-frame clones appear in the TCRdb table, and some are missing; sequencing was by immunoSEQ multiplex PCR. Found here are around 98,000 clones, roughly three quarters of them singletons; the top ten hold about 4%. The sequenced sample was PBMCs. Source of these receptors: a woman in her thirties or forties in good health and CMV-seronegative.

The rearrangement uses TRBV9 and TRBJ2-7; 7 bases map to TRBD2. Germline V gene lookup returns CDR1 SGDLS and CDR2 YYNGEE. CDR3 size: 16 residues. V lost 0 bases and J lost 3; bases outside the gene matches: 9. CDR3 region: CASSVAPSGEIYEQYF. CDR3 bases: TGTGCCAGCAGCGTAGCTCCCAGCGGGGAGATCTACGAGCAGTACTTC.

This chain connects TRBV21-1 to TRBJ1-2; no DNA check was done on the table's D call, TRBD1. TRBV21-1 is flagged as a pseudogene. The CDR3 runs 19 residues. CDR3 protein: CASSKALWDRVPVGYGYTF. In DNA, the CDR3 is TGTGCCAGCAGCAAAGCGCTCTGGGACAGGGTCCCAGTCGGCTATGGCTACACCTTC.

This rearrangement joins TRBV2 to TRBJ2-2; the match to TRBD2 covers 9 bases. Germline assignment: CDR1 SNHLY and CDR2 FYNNEI. With 4 bases clipped from V and 7 bases from J, the junction kept 10 bases outside the gene matches. The CDR3 extends over 16 amino acids. CDR3 loop: CASSVGSSGAFGELFF. The CDR3 bases are TGTGCCAGCAGTGTAGGGTCTAGCGGGGCGTTCGGGGAGCTGTTTTTT.

This chain links TRBV7-2 with TRBJ1-1, with TRBD1 as a possible D gene (6 bases). V was cut by 5 bases and J by 6 bases, with 22 bases left in between. The CDR3 is 16 residues long. Germline CDR1 and CDR2: SGHTA and FQGNSA. The CDR3 reads CASSVSSQPKGAEAFF. CDR3 in DNA: TGTGCCAGCAGCGTCAGCTCCCAACCCAAGGGGGCTGAAGCTTTCTTT. Full variable domain (remainder filled in from reference TRBV7-2 and TRBJ1-1): GAGVSQSPSNKVTEKGKDVELRCDPISGHTALYWYRQSLGQGLEFLIYFQGNSAPDKSGLPSDRFSAERTGGSVSTLTIQRTQQEDSAVYLCASSVSSQPKGAEAFFGQGTRLTVV.

This clone was seen a handful of times. The chain uses TRBV6-1 and TRBJ2-1, with 9 bases lining up with TRBD2. CDR1 MNHNS and CDR2 SASEGT come from the germline V gene. Trimming cost V 4 bases and J 1 base; bases outside gene matches: 8. The CDR3 contains 17 residues. The CDR3 reads CASSAVLSGGSYNEQFF. CDR3 sequence (DNA): TGTGCCAGCAGTGCTGTTCTCAGCGGGGGGTCCTACAATGAGCAGTTCTTC.

The chain combines TRBV6-1 with TRBJ1-1; a weak D match, TRBD1 (6 bases). The germline CDR1 and CDR2 sequences are MNHNS and SASEGT. V was clipped by 7 bases and J by 1 base, with 10 bases between them. This CDR3 has 13 residues. The CDR3 loop is CASNREPNTEAFF. DNA for the CDR3: TGTGCCAGCAACAGGGAACCGAACACTGAAGCTTTCTTT.

The table lists this clone with a few counts. The chain links TRBV5-4 to TRBJ2-7, with 8 bases lining up with TRBD2. The germline V gene encodes CDR1 SGHNT and CDR2 YYREEE (reference sequence). The CDR3 is 15 amino acids. The J segment lost 2 bases and the V segment lost 5 bases, leaving 9 bases of the junction unmatched. The CDR3 loop reads CASSRGGSKAYEQYF. The CDR3 DNA reads TGTGCCAGCAGTCGCGGGGGGAGCAAAGCCTACGAGCAGTACTTC. The whole variable domain, remainder taken from reference TRBV5-4 and TRBJ2-7, is ETGVTQSPTHLIKTRGQQVTLRCSSQSGHNTVSWYQQALGQGPQFIFQYYREEENGRGNFPPRFSGLQFPNYSSELNVNALELDDSALYLCASSRGGSKAYEQYFGPGTRLTVT.

The chain uses TRBV13 and TRBJ2-5; D uncertain. Matching the DNA end better, TRBJ2-7 makes the J call doubtful. There are 12 residues in the CDR3. Germline CDR1 is PRHDT and CDR2 is FYEKMQ (reference sequence). The CDR3 region is CASSLGGYEQYF. The CDR3 DNA reads TGTGCCAGCAGCTTAGGGGGCTACGAGCAGTACTTC.

This clone was observed once. The chain's CDR3 is CASSRGRGTPYNEQFF. The CDR3 bases are TGCGCCAGCAGCCGAGGGAGAGGAACCCCCTACAATGAGCAGTTCTTC. The chain uses TRBV4-1 and TRBJ2-1; possible D gene TRBD2, 5 bases. Trimming removed 4 bases from V and 2 bases from J, with 15 bases in between. The CDR3 is made up of 16 amino acids. CDR1 is MGHRA, CDR2 YSYEKL, per germline.

The chain is built from TRBV9 and TRBJ2-5; the D gene is possibly TRBD1 (5 bases). The CDR3 runs to 14 residues. Trimming stripped 0 bases from V and 3 bases from J, with 9 bases between. Germline-derived CDR1 and CDR2 are SGDLS and YYNGEE. The CDR3, as DNA: TGTGCCAGCAGCGTAGGTTCAGGGAAAGAGACCCAGTACTTC. As protein: CASSVGSGKETQYF.

The gene calls are TRBV7-2 and TRBJ2-3; 16 bases match TRBD2. CDR1 is SGHTA, CDR2 FQGNSA, per germline. With V trimmed by 0 bases and J by 5 bases, 8 bases remained unmatched. The CDR3 has 19 amino acids. The CDR3 region has the DNA TGTGCCAGCAGCTTAGCCCCAGGGACTAGCGGGGGGGCCCTAGATACGCAGTATTTT. Protein product: CASSLAPGTSGGALDTQYF. Filled out from reference TRBV7-2 and TRBJ2-3, the complete variable domain reads GAGVSQSPSNKVTEKGKDVELRCDPISGHTALYWYRQSLGQGLEFLIYFQGNSAPDKSGLPSDRFSAERTGGSVSTLTIQRTQQEDSAVYLCASSLAPGTSGGALDTQYFGPGTRLTVL.

This chain joins TRBV11-1 and TRBJ2-2; possibly TRBD1 for D (6 bases). Trimming took 3 bases from V and 3 from J, leaving 20 bases between them. Germline assignment: CDR1 SGHAT and CDR2 FQDESV (reference sequence). The CDR3 runs to 18 residues. In nucleotides, the CDR3 is TGTGCCAGCAGCTTGGGTCAGGGGCTCTGGTTGGACACCGGGGAGCTGTTTTTT. It is translated as CASSLGQGLWLDTGELFF.

The chain is built from TRBV6-5 and TRBJ1-1; D not resolved. The ends were cut back, 6 bases at V and 1 base at J, with 12 bases in the middle. CDR1 MNHEY and CDR2 SVGAGI come from the germline V gene. This CDR3 has 14 residues. The CDR3 coding sequence is TGTGCCAGCAGCTCCCCCCGGGAGAACACTGAAGCTTTCTTT. It encodes CASSSPRENTEAFF.

This chain joins TRBV5-5 and TRBJ2-5; D gene uncertain. Per the germline V gene, CDR1 is SGHKS and CDR2 is YYEKEE (reference sequence). This CDR3 spans 12 amino acids. Trimming took 0 bases from V and 9 from J, leaving 9 bases between them. CDR3: CASSLGPTAQYF. DNA of the CDR3: TGTGCCAGCAGCTTGGGCCCAACAGCCCAGTACTTC.